These 29 T cell receptor beta chains came from one sample sequenced in a study of spatial heterogeneity in lung cancer. Study observations and caveats: Counts that tracked tumor mutation counts were those of expanded intratumoral alpha and beta TCRs.

Their antigen targets remain unknown. TCRdb itself ran the 5' RACE reads through MiXCR, one entry per CDR3 protein. The table has around 8,000 distinct CDR3 sequences, approximately 8.2% seen once. The time point was: sample taken at primary tumor resection. Sequenced material: lung tumor tissue, taken at surgery. The source is a male donor with early-stage non-small cell lung cancer.

The sample holds a few counts of this clonotype. The size of this beta chain means little, since it is a stray read in a library made for alpha chains. In nucleotides, the CDR3 is TGTGCCAGCGGGAGAACAGGGGCCGGGCAGCCCCAGCATTTT. Translation: CASGRTGAGQPQHF. V and J are TRBV27 and TRBJ1-5; TRBD1 matches 7 bases. Germline CDR1 reads MNHEY; CDR2 reads SMNVEV (reference sequence). V lost 8 bases to trimming and J lost 7 bases; unmatched junction nucleotides: 11. The CDR3 totals 14 residues.

This clonotype was picked up many times. Within a library made for alpha chains, this beta chain is off target, and its count is uninformative. This chain joins TRBV20-1 and TRBJ1-1; 7 bases are a match to TRBD1. Germline V gives CDR1 DFQATT, CDR2 SNEGSKA (reference sequence). After removal of 6 bases from V and 4 bases from J, the junction contained 8 bases not matched to a gene. CDR3 size: 13 residues. CDR3 residues: CSAPGQVLTEAFF. The CDR3 nucleotides read TGCAGTGCCCCTGGACAGGTCCTCACTGAAGCTTTCTTT.

About this clonotype itself: A library made for alpha chains picked up this beta chain off target, so its size means little. V gene TRBV20-1 combines with J gene TRBJ1-3; D possibly corresponds to TRBD1 (6 bases). Between the trimmed V and J ends, which lost 6 bases and 0 bases, there was a span of 12 bases. The germline gives CDR1 DFQATT, CDR2 SNEGSKA (reference sequence). The CDR3 contains 14 residues. As DNA, the CDR3 is TGCAGTGCGCCGGACAGAGGCTCTGGAAACACCATATATTTT. As protein: CSAPDRGSGNTIYF.

This clonotype is medium-sized within its sample. Within a library made for alpha chains, this beta chain is off target, and its count is uninformative. The gene calls are TRBV5-5 and TRBJ2-4; D uncertain. CDR3 length: 15 amino acids. Trimming shortened V by 0 bases and J by 6 bases, and 13 bases separated the two germline ends. The germline V gene has CDR1 SGHKS and CDR2 YYEKEE (reference sequence). CDR3 loop: CASSLDLGSVNIQYF. The DNA of the CDR3 is TGTGCCAGCAGCTTGGACCTAGGATCGGTAAACATTCAGTACTTC.

This clonotype is termed medium-sized (0.01 to 0.1%). This beta chain is a stray read from a library made for alpha chains; its abundance is not meaningful. This chain connects TRBV6-5 to TRBJ2-7; the match to TRBD2 covers 12 bases. Germline lookup yields CDR1 MNHEY and CDR2 SVGAGI. V lost 6 bases, J lost 1 base, and 4 bases stayed unmatched. The CDR3 has 15 residues. The CDR3 loop is CASSIGTSGSYEQYF. The DNA for the CDR3 is TGTGCCAGCAGCATCGGGACTAGCGGGTCCTACGAGCAGTACTTC.

In this sample, this clonotype is medium-sized. A library made for alpha chains picked up this beta chain off target, so its size means little. The V call is TRBV28, the J call TRBJ2-7; D gene uncertain. CDR1 and CDR2 from the germline V gene are MDHEN and SYDVKM. Trimming left V 2 bases short and J 2 bases short, with 13 bases between. The CDR3 length is 15 residues. The CDR3 loop is CASSLLVSPTYEQYF. The CDR3 DNA is TGTGCCAGCAGTTTACTTGTGTCCCCCACCTACGAGCAGTACTTC.

This clonotype was picked up a small number of times. This beta chain represents an off-target read in a library built for alpha chains; its size is of limited meaning. J is TRBJ1-1 and V is TRBV10-2; D not resolved. V gave up 0 bases and J gave up 8 bases, with 16 bases separating them. Germline V gene lookup returns CDR1 WSHSY and CDR2 SAAADI. The CDR3 spans 15 residues. The CDR3, as DNA: TGCGCCAGCAGTGAGTCGATCTCTGGGGTTTTCGAAGCTTTCTTT. As protein: CASSESISGVFEAFF.

This clonotype is deemed medium-sized (0.01 to 0.1%). Because the library targeted alpha chains, this beta chain is an off-target read whose size means little. This chain joins TRBV4-2 and TRBJ2-3; no clear D. The CDR3 is 12 amino acids. V was trimmed by 0 bases and J by 6 bases, leaving 4 bases between them. Germline CDR1 and CDR2: LGHNA and YNFKEQ. As DNA, the CDR3 is TGTGCCAGCAGCCAAGAAAGGGATACGCAGTATTTT. Its protein is CASSQERDTQYF.

This clonotype was seen many times. This beta chain is a stray read from a library made for alpha chains; its abundance is not meaningful. The chain combines TRBV7-9 with TRBJ2-2; D is undetermined. CDR3 length: 15 residues. Germline values: CDR1 SEHNR, CDR2 FQNEAQ (reference sequence). The germline V and J ends were trimmed by 1 base and 0 bases, with 6 bases remaining between them. For the CDR3, the DNA is TGTGCCAGCAGCTTAGGCGGCGCGAACACCGGGGAGCTGTTTTTT. It encodes CASSLGGANTGELFF.

This clonotype showed up many times. This beta chain was picked up by a library intended for alpha chains and is off target, so its count carries little meaning. This chain links TRBV10-3 with TRBJ2-7; no clear D gene. Looked up from germline, CDR1 is ENHRY and CDR2 is SYGVKD. V dropped 3 bases and J dropped 6 bases, with 9 bases sitting between them. This CDR3 has 12 residues. CDR3: CAISDGLGEQYF. In DNA form, the CDR3 reads TGTGCCATCAGTGACGGTTTGGGCGAGCAGTACTTC.

As regards this clonotype: As an off-target read in a library built for alpha chains, this beta chain has a frequency of little significance. This rearrangement joins TRBV30 to TRBJ2-7; D may match TRBD1 or TRBD2 (6 bases each). The CDR3 sequence is 14 residues long. Germline V gene lookup returns CDR1 GTSNPN and CDR2 SVGIG (reference sequence). Trimming left V 4 bases short and J 0 bases short, with 13 bases between. The CDR3 loop reads CAWTRGVPSYEQYF. CDR3 sequence (DNA): TGTGCCTGGACTAGGGGGGTCCCCTCCTACGAGCAGTACTTC.

This clonotype was seen many times. A library made for alpha chains picked up this beta chain off target, so its size means little. V usage is TRBV6-6 and J usage is TRBJ1-2; the D gene is possibly TRBD1 (5 bases). The germline CDR1 and CDR2 sequences are MNHNY and SVGAGI (reference sequence). The germline V and J ends were trimmed by 8 bases and 4 bases, with 11 bases remaining between them. This CDR3 has 12 residues. The CDR3 is CASGGAFYGYTF. The CDR3 DNA sequence: TGTGCCAGCGGGGGAGCGTTCTATGGCTACACCTTC.

This clonotype has at least ten counts. Because the library targeted alpha chains, this beta chain is an off-target read whose size means little. This sequence joins TRBV7-6 and TRBJ2-3, with D possibly being TRBD1 or TRBD2 (5 bases each). The CDR3 consists of 14 residues. The V gene lost 3 bases and the J gene lost 0 bases, with 7 bases spanning the gap. Germline CDR1 SGHVS, CDR2 FNYEAQ. The CDR3 loop reads CASSLGDSTDTQYF. The CDR3 DNA reads as TGTGCCAGCAGCTTGGGGGACAGCACAGATACGCAGTATTTT. Drawing the rest from reference TRBV7-6 and TRBJ2-3, the complete variable domain is GAGVSQSPRYKVTKRGQDVALRCDPISGHVSLYWYRQALGQGPEFLTYFNYEAQQDKSGLPNDRFSAERPEGSISTLTIQRTEQRDSAMYRCASSLGDSTDTQYFGPGTRLTVL.

This clonotype was picked up many times. As an off-target read in a library built for alpha chains, this beta chain has a frequency of little significance. The rearrangement links TRBV29-1 to TRBJ2-7, with TRBD2 identical over 9 bases. Germline V gene data show CDR1 as SQVTM and CDR2 as ANQGSEA. The V and J ends lost 5 bases and 4 bases, in that order; junction bases with no gene match: 12. The CDR3 is 15 residues long. CDR3 amino acids: CSVKLWTSDSYEQYF. The CDR3 region has the DNA TGCAGCGTTAAGTTGTGGACTAGCGATTCGTACGAGCAGTACTTC.

This clonotype counts as medium-sized. A library made for alpha chains picked up this beta chain off target, so its size means little. The chain carries TRBV6-5 and TRBJ2-1; TRBD2 matches 11 bases. J gave up 10 bases and V 5 bases, and 4 bases lay outside the gene matches. The germline gives CDR1 MNHEY, CDR2 SVGAGI. The CDR3 runs to 13 residues. The CDR3 region has the DNA TGTGCCAGCAGTAGTCGACTAGCGGGAGAGCAGTTCTTC. Amino acid sequence: CASSSRLAGEQFF.

This clonotype was counted only a few times. This beta chain appears as a stray read in a library generated for alpha chains; its size is not informative. This chain connects TRBV6-2 or TRBV6-3 to TRBJ1-2; TRBD1 matches at 8 bases. V trimming: 6 bases; J trimming: 4 bases; junction bases outside the gene matches: 10. CDR3 length equals 15 residues. CDR1 and CDR2 (germline): MNHEY, SVGEGT. The CDR3 sequence is CASREAGGAFYGYTF. The CDR3 bases are TGTGCCAGCAGAGAAGCAGGGGGCGCATTCTATGGCTACACCTTC.

This clonotype was seen at least ten times. Little can be read into the size of this beta chain, an off-target read in a library designed for alpha chains. The chain recombines TRBV20-1 with TRBJ2-5; 11 bases are a match to TRBD2. The V segment lost 3 bases and the J segment 5 bases; nucleotides outside the gene matches: 8. Germline CDR1 and CDR2: DFQATT and SNEGSKA (reference sequence). The CDR3 loop spans 15 amino acids. The CDR3 nucleotides read TGCAGTGCTAGGGTTAGCGGGAGGGCCAGGGAGACCCAGTACTTC. Protein: CSARVSGRARETQYF.

This clonotype is medium-sized. A library prepared for alpha chains yielded this beta chain as an off-target read; its size is of little meaning. CDR3 sequence (DNA): TGTGCCAGCAGCTCAGATGGGACAGGGCGCGAGCAGTACTTC. Its protein product is CASSSDGTGREQYF. This chain connects TRBV13 to TRBJ2-7, with 9 bases matching TRBD1. The CDR3 length is 14 residues. V trimming: 4 bases; J trimming: 6 bases; junction bases outside the gene matches: 7. Germline V gene data show CDR1 as PRHDT and CDR2 as FYEKMQ (reference sequence). Looking up the rest from reference TRBV13 and TRBJ2-7 gives the full variable domain: AAGVIQSPRHLIKEKRETATLKCYPIPRHDTVYWYQQGPGQDPQFLISFYEKMQSDKGSIPDRFSAQQFSDYHSELNMSSLELGDSALYFCASSSDGTGREQYFGPGTRLTVT.

This clonotype was found many times. With the library built for alpha chains, this beta chain is off target and its frequency is not meaningful. The chain carries TRBV5-1 and TRBJ1-1, with TRBD1 as a possible D gene (5 bases). The germline gives CDR1 SGHRS, CDR2 YFSETQ. V lost 2 bases, J lost 6 bases, and 14 bases lay in between. The CDR3 runs to 14 residues. For the CDR3, the DNA is TGCGCCAGCAGCTTATGGGACGCGTCATCTGAAGCTTTCTTT. This sequence encodes CASSLWDASSEAFF.

This clonotype was detected ten times or more. This beta chain lies outside the target of a library built for alpha chains; its clone size means little. The chain joins TRBV20-1 to TRBJ1-1; D is possibly TRBD1 (5 bases). Germline-derived CDR1 and CDR2 are DFQATT and SNEGSKA (reference sequence). V shed 3 bases and J shed 4 bases, with 18 bases lying between them. The CDR3 length is 15 residues. Written as DNA, the CDR3 is TGCAGTGCTAGTGGTTTCGGACACGGGCGCACTGAAGCTTTCTTT. The encoded protein is CSASGFGHGRTEAFF.

Many counts were recorded for this clonotype. A library made for alpha chains picked up this beta chain off target, so its size means little. The chain combines TRBV20-1 with TRBJ2-3; D gene uncertain. The CDR3 consists of 15 residues. Germline CDR1 reads DFQATT; CDR2 reads SNEGSKA (reference sequence). V lost 4 bases and J 0 bases, leaving 14 bases between the germline ends. The CDR3 protein is CSAIVGSDSTDTQYF. DNA for the CDR3: TGCAGTGCTATTGTCGGCTCTGATAGCACAGATACGCAGTATTTT.

By share, this clonotype counts as medium-sized (0.01 to 0.1%). A library made for alpha chains picked up this beta chain off target, so its size means little. The chain employs TRBV9 and TRBJ2-2; D remains ambiguous. The CDR3 extends over 12 amino acids. The V end lost 1 base, the J end lost 7 bases, and 5 bases lay between the germline ends. CDR1 is SGDLS, CDR2 YYNGEE, per germline. The CDR3 loop is CASSVFGGELFF. In DNA form, the CDR3 reads TGTGCCAGCAGCGTATTTGGCGGGGAGCTGTTTTTT.

This clonotype was recorded many times. With the library built for alpha chains, this beta chain is off target and its frequency is not meaningful. This chain links TRBV7-2 with TRBJ2-1; D unresolved. The CDR3 is 13 residues long. Germline V gene sequence: CDR1 SGHTA, CDR2 FQGNSA. The V and J ends lost 6 bases and 7 bases respectively, with 13 bases between them. CDR3 DNA: TGTGCCAGCAGGCCCTCTGTGGGGAATGAGCAGTTCTTC. It yields the protein CASRPSVGNEQFF. The entire variable domain, with the rest obtained from reference TRBV7-2 and TRBJ2-1, is as follows: GAGVSQSPSNKVTEKGKDVELRCDPISGHTALYWYRQSLGQGLEFLIYFQGNSAPDKSGLPSDRFSAERTGGSVSTLTIQRTQQEDSAVYLCASRPSVGNEQFFGPGTRLTVL.

There are many counts of this clonotype. This beta chain is an off-target read within a library intended for alpha chains, so its frequency means little. J is TRBJ1-2 and V is TRBV27; 8 bases match TRBD1. Per germline, CDR1 MNHEY and CDR2 SMNVEV (reference sequence). Losses at the gene ends were 4 bases for V and 6 bases for J; bases not matched to a gene: 7. CDR3 length: 14 residues. The CDR3: CASSSWTGRDGYTF. CDR3 DNA: TGTGCCAGCAGTTCCTGGACAGGGCGGGATGGCTACACCTTC.

Within the sample, this clonotype is medium-sized. As an off-target read in a library built for alpha chains, this beta chain has a frequency of little significance. The J gene is TRBJ2-3, the V gene TRBV5-1, with D perhaps TRBD2 (6 bases). The V end was cut by 2 bases, the J end by 5 bases, with 21 bases between. CDR1 SGHRS and CDR2 YFSETQ come from the germline V gene. The CDR3 covers 17 residues. CDR3 in amino acids: CASSLDRGIGEKDTQYF. The CDR3, as DNA: TGCGCCAGCAGCTTAGATCGGGGGATCGGGGAGAAAGATACGCAGTATTTT.

By frequency in the sample, this clonotype is medium-sized (0.01 to 0.1%). For a library built for alpha chains, this beta chain is a stray read; little rests on its size. The V call is TRBV12-3 or TRBV12-4, the J call TRBJ2-1, with 7 bases aligning to TRBD1. The CDR3 consists of 15 residues. V lost 6 bases, J lost 0 bases, and 5 bases stayed unmatched. CDR3 sequence (DNA): TGTGCCAGCAGCGGCGCAGGGGGCTCCTACAATGAGCAGTTCTTC. Its protein product is CASSGAGGSYNEQFF.

The sample holds many counts of this clonotype. Within a library made for alpha chains, this beta chain is off target, and its count is uninformative. The chain combines TRBV7-8 with TRBJ2-7; the match to TRBD2 covers 8 bases. Germline CDR1 and CDR2: SGHVS and FQNEAQ. V was pared by 1 base and J by 5 bases, with 7 bases of the junction left unmatched. This CDR3 has 15 residues. CDR3 DNA: TGTGCCAGCAGCTTAGGGGGGGCGGGAGGCGACGAGCAGTACTTC. Its protein product is CASSLGGAGGDEQYF.

This clonotype was detected many times. In a library made to pick up alpha chains, this beta chain is a stray read with a size that means little. The chain carries TRBV6-1 and TRBJ2-5, with D perhaps TRBD1 or TRBD2 (5 bases each). In germline, CDR1 is MNHNS, CDR2 SASEGT. The CDR3 covers 16 residues. V lost 0 bases and J lost 5, with 16 bases in between. DNA of the CDR3: TGTGCCAGCAGTGAAGCGAGACGAGGGGAGTGGGAGACCCAGTACTTC. Its translation is CASSEARRGEWETQYF.

Within the sample, this clonotype is medium-sized. This beta chain came through as a stray read in a library set up for alpha chains, and its size says little. The rearrangement joins TRBV7-8 to TRBJ1-2; a possible D gene is TRBD1 (6 bases). CDR3 length: 14 amino acids. With 5 bases removed from V and 6 bases from J, the gap between germline ends came to 16 bases. The germline V gene has CDR1 SGHVS and CDR2 FQNEAQ. The CDR3 loop reads CASSPTGKKDGYTF. The DNA for the CDR3 is TGTGCCAGCAGCCCCACAGGGAAGAAAGATGGCTACACCTTC.